This T cell receptor (beta chain) was profiled in a study of OX40 agonist ivuxolimab in advanced cancers. About the investigation overall: Ivuxolimab was a fully human IgG2 agonistic monoclonal antibody targeting the costimulatory receptor OX40 (CD134). Intravenous ivuxolimab was administered to patients every 2 weeks at six dose levels: 0.01, 0.1, 0.3, 1.5, 3 and 10 mg/kg. Among the approximately 50 dose-escalation patients, some 20 had hepatocellular carcinoma, about 15 melanoma, 9 renal cell carcinoma and 9 head and neck cancer. The dose-escalation cohort was almost 85% male with a mean age of around 62 years, ranging from about 23 to 85. Prior anti-PD-1, anti-PD-L1 or anti-CTLA-4 therapy was permitted, and about two fifths of dose-escalation patients had received checkpoint inhibitors. Partial responses occurred in three dose-escalation patients: two with cutaneous melanoma and one with hepatocellular carcinoma. The purpose of peripheral TCRbeta sequencing was to test whether ivuxolimab changed TCR sequence diversity and led to clonal T-cell expansion. The paper covers the monotherapy dose-escalation part of the phase I ivuxolimab trial, which included N of about 51 patients. Study-wide conclusions, independent of this receptor: The antigen specificity of the peripheral T cells that underwent clonal expansion was not determined. Low levels of normalized T-cell clonal expansion were also seen in some nonresponding patients. After ivuxolimab, CD8+ T cells had more expanded clones than CD4+ T cells on average. In the 0.1-3.0 mg/kg groups, partial responders had among the lowest normalized peripheral clonal expansion, particularly in CD8+ T cells. Clonal expansion of both CD4+ and CD8+ blood T cells was observed from baseline to week 6 at doses 0.1 to 3.0 mg/kg.

Genomic DNA was extracted from sorted cells for sequencing of the TCRbeta CDR3 region. The immunoSEQ Assay was used for sequencing of TCRbeta CDR3 regions. What TCRdb holds here is the immuneACCESS table cut down to in-frame rearrangements. Part of the clones is not present; checked against another copy, under half of the missing clones reflect an unresolved V gene, and the others are unexplained. The sample table holds roughly 24,000 clones, of which 85% to 90% were seen once. Of the sample, 34% is held by the ten largest clones. CDR1 and CDR2, per the germline V gene (reference sequence), are SGHNT and YYREEE. The germline ends are 6 bases apart after V is trimmed by 2 bases and J by 6 bases. From cysteine to phenylalanine, the CDR3 is 11 amino acids long. The entry retains the CDR3 DNA only, 33 bases that are in frame from base 1. About this clone: The target of this receptor is not known. Base-call qualities are not available, and no considerably larger clone is one nucleotide away.

The trial excluded patients who had a history of autoimmune disease or were on systemic immunosuppression. In every dose cohort, peripheral blood was drawn for TCR sequencing at baseline, cycle 4 day 1, and cycle 7 day 1. Samples were obtained from an open-label, multicenter, first-in-human phase I dose-escalation trial of ivuxolimab. Adults with locally advanced or metastatic melanoma, renal cell carcinoma, hepatocellular carcinoma or head and neck squamous cell carcinoma were enrolled in the trial. Before TCR sequencing, CD4+ and CD8+ T cells were separately sorted from peripheral blood. Here the sequenced sample was CD4+ or CD8+ T cells sorted from blood, taken in a trial of the OX40 agonist ivuxolimab. This chain is built from TRBV5-4 and TRBJ2-7, with a weak D call of TRBD2 (5 bases match). The receptor was isolated from an adult with an advanced solid tumor such as melanoma, head and neck, liver or kidney cancer. CDR3 reads: CASSFRGEQYF. The nucleotide sequence reads as follows: TGTGCCAGCAGCTTCCGGGGCGAGCAGTACTTC. Where the CDR3 stops, the reference TRBV5-4 and TRBJ2-7 genes take over; the full variable domain is ETGVTQSPTHLIKTRGQQVTLRCSSQSGHNTVSWYQQALGQGPQFIFQYYREEENGRGNFPPRFSGLQFPNYSSELNVNALELDDSALYLCASSFRGEQYFGPGTRLTVT.